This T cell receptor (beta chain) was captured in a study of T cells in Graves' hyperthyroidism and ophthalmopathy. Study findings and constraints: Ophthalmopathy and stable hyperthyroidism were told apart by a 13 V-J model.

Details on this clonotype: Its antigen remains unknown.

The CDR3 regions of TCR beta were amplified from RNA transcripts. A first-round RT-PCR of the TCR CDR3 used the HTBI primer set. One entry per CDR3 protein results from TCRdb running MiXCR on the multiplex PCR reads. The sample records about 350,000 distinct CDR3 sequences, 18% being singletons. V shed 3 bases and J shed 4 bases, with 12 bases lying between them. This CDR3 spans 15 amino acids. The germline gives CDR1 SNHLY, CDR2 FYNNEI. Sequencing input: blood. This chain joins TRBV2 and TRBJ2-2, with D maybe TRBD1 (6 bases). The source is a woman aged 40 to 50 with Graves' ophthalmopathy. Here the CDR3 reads CASSEVWDTTGELFF. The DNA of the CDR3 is TGTGCCAGCAGTGAGGTTTGGGACACCACCGGGGAGCTGTTTTTT.